Listed here is a single T cell receptor (beta chain). The data stem from a study of blood T cells in healthy people across ages. A second PCR, run for about 7 to 11 cycles, used a sample-barcoded 5' primer plus a J-beta primer mix. MiXCR, applied by TCRdb to the 5' RACE reads, yields one record per CDR3 protein. Of about 1.5 million distinct CDR3 sequences in the sample, approximately 42% are singletons; the top ten hold less than 5%. The clonotype originates from a woman younger than 30 in good health. Material: blood.

The CDR3 is CASMTSLGRYEQYF. The CDR3 nucleotides read TGTGCCAGCATGACTAGCCTAGGAAGATACGAGCAGTACTTC. This chain links TRBV6-2 or TRBV6-3 with TRBJ2-7; TRBD2 matches at 7 bases. The CDR3 spans 14 residues. Trimming cost V 7 bases and J 4 bases; bases outside gene matches: 10. CDR1 is MNHEY and CDR2 is SVGEGT in the germline V gene.